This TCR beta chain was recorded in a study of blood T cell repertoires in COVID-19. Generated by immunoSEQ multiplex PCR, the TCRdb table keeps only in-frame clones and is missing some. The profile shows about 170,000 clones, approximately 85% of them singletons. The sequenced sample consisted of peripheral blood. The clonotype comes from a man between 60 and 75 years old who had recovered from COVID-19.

The CDR3 sequence is CASSSQRGAADTQYF. CDR3 sequence (DNA): TGTGCCAGCAGCTCCCAGCGGGGGGCAGCGGATACGCAGTATTTT. The chain recombines TRBV5-4 with TRBJ2-3; 9 bases map to TRBD2. The CDR3 is 15 amino acids. Unmatched junction bases numbered 8, after V lost 3 bases and J lost 6 bases. The germline CDR1 and CDR2 sequences are SGHNT and YYREEE (reference sequence).